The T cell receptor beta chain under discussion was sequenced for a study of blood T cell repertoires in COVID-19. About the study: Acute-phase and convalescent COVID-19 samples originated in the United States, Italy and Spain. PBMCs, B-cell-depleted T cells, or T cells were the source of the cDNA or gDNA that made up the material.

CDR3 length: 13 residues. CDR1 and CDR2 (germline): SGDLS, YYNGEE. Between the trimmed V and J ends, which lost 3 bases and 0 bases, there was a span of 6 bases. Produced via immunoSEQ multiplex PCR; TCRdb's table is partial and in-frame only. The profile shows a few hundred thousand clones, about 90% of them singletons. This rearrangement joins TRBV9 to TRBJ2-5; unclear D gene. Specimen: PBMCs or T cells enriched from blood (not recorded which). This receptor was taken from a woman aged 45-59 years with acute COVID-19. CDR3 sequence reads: CASSALYQETQYF. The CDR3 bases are TGTGCCAGCAGCGCCTTGTACCAAGAGACCCAGTACTTC.